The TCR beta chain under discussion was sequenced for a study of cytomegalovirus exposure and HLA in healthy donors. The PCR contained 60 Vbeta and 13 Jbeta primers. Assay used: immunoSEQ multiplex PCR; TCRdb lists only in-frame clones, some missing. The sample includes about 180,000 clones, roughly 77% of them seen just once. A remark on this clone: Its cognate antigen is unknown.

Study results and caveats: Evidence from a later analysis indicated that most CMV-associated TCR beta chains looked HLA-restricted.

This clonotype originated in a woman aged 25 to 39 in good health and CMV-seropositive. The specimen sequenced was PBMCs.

CDR3 in amino acids: CASSIIGTDTEAFF. The CDR3, as DNA: TGTGCCAGTAGTATAATAGGGACAGACACTGAAGCTTTCTTT. The rearrangement uses TRBV19 and TRBJ1-1; 7 bases agree with TRBD1. V gave up 2 bases and J gave up 3 bases; unmatched junction bases: 3. Per the germline V gene, CDR1 is LNHDA and CDR2 is SQIVND (reference sequence). This CDR3 has 14 residues.